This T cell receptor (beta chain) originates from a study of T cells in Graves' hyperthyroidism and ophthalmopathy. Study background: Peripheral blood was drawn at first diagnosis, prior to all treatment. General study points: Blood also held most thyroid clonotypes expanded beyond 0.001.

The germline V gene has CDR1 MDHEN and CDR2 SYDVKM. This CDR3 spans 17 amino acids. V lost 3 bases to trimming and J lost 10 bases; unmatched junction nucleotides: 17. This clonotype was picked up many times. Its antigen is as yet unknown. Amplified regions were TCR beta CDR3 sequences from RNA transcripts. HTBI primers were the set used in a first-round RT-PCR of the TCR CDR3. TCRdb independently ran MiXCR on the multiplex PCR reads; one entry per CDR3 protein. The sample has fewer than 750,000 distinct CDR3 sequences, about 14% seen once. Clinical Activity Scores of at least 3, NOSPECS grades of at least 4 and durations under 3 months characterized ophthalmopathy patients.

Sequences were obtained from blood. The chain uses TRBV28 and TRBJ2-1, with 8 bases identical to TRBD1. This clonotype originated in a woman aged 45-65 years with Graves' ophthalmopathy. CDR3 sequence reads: CASSLEQGGFLQKEQFF. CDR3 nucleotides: TGTGCCAGCAGTTTGGAACAGGGGGGATTCCTACAAAAGGAGCAGTTCTTC.